This T cell receptor (beta chain) was retrieved from a study of cytomegalovirus exposure and HLA in healthy donors. Both 60 Vbeta primers and 13 Jbeta primers went into the PCR. Generated by immunoSEQ multiplex PCR, the TCRdb table keeps only in-frame clones and is missing some. The sample has fewer than 200,000 clones; about three quarters are singletons. Sequencing was done on a sample of PBMCs. This clonotype was obtained from a female donor in good health and CMV-seronegative.

CDR3 in DNA: TGTGCCATCAGTCCACAGGGCCCCTACAATGAGCAGTTCTTC. This sequence encodes CAISPQGPYNEQFF. The chain combines TRBV10-3 with TRBJ2-1, with a weak D call TRBD1 (6 bases). The CDR3 is made up of 14 amino acids. Trimming removed 5 bases from V and 2 bases from J, with 10 bases in between. The germline V gene has CDR1 ENHRY and CDR2 SYGVKD.